This T cell receptor beta chain was documented in a study of T cell responses to AZD1222 COVID-19 vaccine. CDR1 is MNHEY and CDR2 is SVGAGI in the germline V gene. The CDR3 is 15 amino acids. Trimming took 2 bases from V and 8 from J; bases not matched to a gene: 7. Data came from immunoSEQ multiplex PCR; TCRdb stores just in-frame clones and leaves some out. This table has about 110,000 clones, roughly 90% appearing once. The material sequenced was peripheral blood, taken on day 0 of MenACWY control vaccination. The chain carries TRBV6-5 and TRBJ1-2; 11 nucleotides line up with TRBD1. This clonotype originated in an adult in good health. The CDR3 loop is CASSYPGQGARGYTF. In DNA, the CDR3 is TGTGCCAGCAGTTACCCCGGACAGGGGGCGCGAGGCTACACCTTC.